Listed here are 10 T cell receptor beta chains from one sample, sequenced in a study of CD8+ T cells in alopecia areata. TCR sequencing used cDNA made by reverse transcription of extracted RNA. Clones were sequenced by immunoSEQ multiplex PCR, and TCRdb holds only the in-frame ones, with some missing. The sample includes 150,000 or so clones, over 45% of them seen just once. Sequenced: CD4+ T cells sorted from blood. These receptors were obtained from a human donor with alopecia areata.

This clone has only a few counts. V and J are TRBV5-1 and TRBJ2-4; 7 bases align to TRBD1. This CDR3 spans 16 amino acids. Germline V gives CDR1 SGHRS, CDR2 YFSETQ. V lost 1 base, J lost 8 bases, and 12 bases stayed unmatched. CDR3 loop: CASSLTNTGEWDIQYF. The CDR3 DNA is TGCGCCAGCAGCTTGACCAACACAGGGGAATGGGACATTCAGTACTTC.

V gene TRBV6-5 combines with J gene TRBJ2-3; possibly TRBD2 for D (5 bases). CDR3 length equals 13 residues. The germline V gene has CDR1 MNHEY and CDR2 SVGAGI. V was trimmed by 4 bases and J by 5 bases, leaving 10 bases between them. The CDR3 region has the DNA TGTGCCAGCAGTTTTGATGAGGGAGATACGCAGTATTTT. It specifies CASSFDEGDTQYF.

The chain employs TRBV4-2 and TRBJ2-7, with 8 bases identical to TRBD1. V was pared by 1 base and J by 0 bases, with 2 bases of the junction left unmatched. The CDR3 extends over 15 amino acids. CDR1 and CDR2 from the germline V gene are LGHNA and YNFKEQ. CDR3 nucleotides: TGTGCCAGCAGCCAAGGGACAGGGCCCTCCTACGAGCAGTACTTC. Its protein product is CASSQGTGPSYEQYF.

The chain employs TRBV29-1 and TRBJ1-1; 7 nucleotides match TRBD1. J gave up 4 bases and V 7 bases, and 6 bases lay outside the gene matches. This CDR3 spans 12 amino acids. Germline CDR1 and CDR2: SQVTM and ANQGSEA. CDR3 sequence: CSGNRGVTEAFF. The CDR3, as DNA: TGCAGCGGAAACAGGGGAGTCACTGAAGCTTTCTTT. The full variable domain, in which reference TRBV29-1 and TRBJ1-1 provide the parts outside the CDR3, is SAVISQKPSRDICQRGTSLTIQCQVDSQVTMMFWYRQQPGQSLTLIATANQGSEATYESGFVIDKFPISRPNLTFSTLTVSNMSPEDSSIYLCSGNRGVTEAFFGQGTRLTVV.

This clone was observed a handful of times. This chain uses TRBV9 with TRBJ2-7; no definite D call. Trimming pared 0 bases from V and 1 base from J, leaving 8 bases between. The CDR3 is made up of 14 amino acids. The germline gives CDR1 SGDLS, CDR2 YYNGEE. CDR3 protein: CASSVAGASYEQYF. The DNA for the CDR3 is TGTGCCAGCAGCGTAGCGGGCGCGTCCTACGAGCAGTACTTC. The full variable domain, completed using reference TRBV9 and TRBJ2-7, is DSGVTQTPKHLITATGQRVTLRCSPRSGDLSVYWYQQSLDQGLQFLIQYYNGEERAKGNILERFSAQQFPDLHSELNLSSLELGDSALYFCASSVAGASYEQYFGPGTRLTVT.

The chain links TRBV6-6 to TRBJ2-7; the D is unclear. This CDR3 is built from 15 residues. In germline, CDR1 is MNHNY, CDR2 SVGAGI (reference sequence). V was shortened by 4 bases and J by 0 bases, with 13 bases between the two germline ends. CDR3 amino acids: CASSSPTLLSYEQYF. For the CDR3, the DNA is TGTGCCAGCAGTTCCCCCACTCTCCTCTCCTACGAGCAGTACTTC.

The gene calls are TRBV11-2 and TRBJ2-3; 7 nucleotides agree with TRBD1. Germline V gene lookup returns CDR1 SGHAT and CDR2 FQNNGV. The CDR3 is 15 residues long. Losses at the gene ends were 1 base for V and 5 bases for J; bases not matched to a gene: 6. Here the CDR3 reads CASSLVLAGGDTQYF. CDR3 bases: TGTGCCAGCAGCTTAGTTTTGGCAGGGGGAGATACGCAGTATTTT.

V usage is TRBV9 and J usage is TRBJ1-2; D is unclear. CDR1 SGDLS and CDR2 YYNGEE come from the germline V gene. This CDR3 spans 12 amino acids. Trimming shortened V by 1 base and J by 0 bases, and 1 base separated the two germline ends. This CDR3 reads CASSVTNYGYTF. CDR3 bases: TGTGCCAGCAGCGTAACTAACTATGGCTACACCTTC.

This clone has only a few counts. The chain has TRBV7-2 and TRBJ2-7; D remains ambiguous. Germline loops: CDR1 SGHTA, CDR2 FQGNSA. The germline V and J ends were trimmed by 5 bases and 3 bases, with 14 bases remaining between them. This CDR3 has 14 amino acids. CDR3 in amino acids: CASSPRLRLYEQYF. CDR3 DNA sequence: TGTGCCAGCAGCCCTCGTTTGCGGCTCTACGAGCAGTACTTC.

V usage is TRBV2 and J usage is TRBJ2-1; 9 nucleotides match TRBD2. This CDR3 contains 19 residues. The V segment lost 8 bases and the J segment 4 bases; nucleotides outside the gene matches: 21. The germline V gene encodes CDR1 SNHLY and CDR2 FYNNEI. Here the CDR3 DNA reads TGTGCCAGCGATTGGGCTAGCGGGGACATGAGGCGAACATACAATGAGCAGTTCTTC. Protein: CASDWASGDMRRTYNEQFF.